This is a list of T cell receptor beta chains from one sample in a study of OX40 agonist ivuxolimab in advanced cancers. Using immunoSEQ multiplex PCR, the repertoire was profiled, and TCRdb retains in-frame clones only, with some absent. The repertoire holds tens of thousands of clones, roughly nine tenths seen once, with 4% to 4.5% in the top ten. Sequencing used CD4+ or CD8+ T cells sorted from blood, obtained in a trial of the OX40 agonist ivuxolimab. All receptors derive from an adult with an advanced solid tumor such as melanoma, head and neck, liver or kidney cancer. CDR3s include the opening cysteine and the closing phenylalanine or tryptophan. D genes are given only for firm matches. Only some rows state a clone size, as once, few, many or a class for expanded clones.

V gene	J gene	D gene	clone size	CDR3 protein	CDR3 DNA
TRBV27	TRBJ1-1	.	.	CASSLGPPGRNTEAFF	TGTGCCAGCAGTCTAGGTCCGCCGGGCCGGAACACTGAAGCTTTCTTT
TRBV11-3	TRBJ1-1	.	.	CASSHNSRGTEAFF	TGTGCCAGCAGCCACAATTCCCGGGGCACTGAAGCTTTCTTT
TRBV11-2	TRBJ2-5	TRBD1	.	CASSSGTGGEETQYF	TGTGCCAGCAGCTCAGGGACAGGGGGGGAAGAGACCCAGTACTTC
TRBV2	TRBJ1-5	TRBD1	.	CASSEGLGGGQGGNQPQHF	TGTGCCAGCAGTGAAGGGTTGGGGGGGGGACAGGGGGGCAATCAGCCCCAGCATTTT
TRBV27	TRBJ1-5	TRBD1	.	CASSLGTGPNQPQHF	TGTGCCAGCAGTTTAGGGACAGGCCCCAATCAGCCCCAGCATTTT
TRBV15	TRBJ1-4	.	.	CATSSGVKANEKLFF	TGTGCCACCAGTTCCGGGGTCAAGGCTAATGAAAAACTGTTTTTT
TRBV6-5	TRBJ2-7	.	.	CASSYSGDTSYEQYF	TGTGCCAGCAGTTACTCCGGGGACACTTCCTACGAGCAGTACTTC
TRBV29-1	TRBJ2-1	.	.	CSVVPVVQNEQFF	TGCAGCGTGGTCCCAGTAGTCCAAAATGAGCAGTTCTTC
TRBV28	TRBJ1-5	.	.	CASSFDPGQSEIKYSNQPQHF	TGTGCCAGCAGTTTTGACCCTGGACAGTCAGAAATTAAGTATAGCAATCAGCCCCAGCATTTT
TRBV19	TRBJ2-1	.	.	CASSNPRANNEQFF	TGTGCCAGTAGCAACCCAAGGGCCAACAATGAGCAGTTCTTC
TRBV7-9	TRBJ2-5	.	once	CASSSPADPNRETQYF	TGTGCCAGCAGCTCACCCGCGGACCCAAACCGGGAGACCCAGTACTTC
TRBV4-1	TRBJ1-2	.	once	CASSGGGPHYGYTF	TGCGCCAGCAGTGGGGGGGGGCCGCACTATGGCTACACCTTC
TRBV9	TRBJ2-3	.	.	CASSALDGESTDTQYF	TGTGCCAGCAGCGCCCTGGACGGGGAGAGCACAGATACGCAGTATTTT
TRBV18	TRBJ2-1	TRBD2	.	CASSPSGRPGNEQFF	TGTGCCAGCTCACCTAGCGGGAGGCCTGGCAATGAGCAGTTCTTC
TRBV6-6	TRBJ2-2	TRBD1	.	CASSYVTGRTGELFF	TGTGCCAGCAGTTACGTGACAGGGCGCACCGGGGAGCTGTTTTTT
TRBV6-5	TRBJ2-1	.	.	CASSYWGGDEQFF	TGTGCCAGCAGTTACTGGGGTGGGGATGAGCAGTTCTTC
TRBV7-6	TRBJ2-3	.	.	CASSLGPGRDTQYF	TGTGCCAGCAGCTTGGGCCCAGGGCGGGATACGCAGTATTTT
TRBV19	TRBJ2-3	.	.	CASSMIATATDTQYF	TGTGCCAGTAGTATGATTGCGACCGCCACAGATACGCAGTATTTT
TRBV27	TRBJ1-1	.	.	CASSLSLVNTEAFF	TGTGCCAGCAGTTTATCGTTGGTCAACACTGAAGCTTTCTTT
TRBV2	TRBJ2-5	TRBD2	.	CASSIAGGETQYF	TGTGCCAGCAGTATAGCGGGTGGGGAGACCCAGTACTTC
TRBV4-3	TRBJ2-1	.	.	CASSQERGTFGRDEQFF	TGCGCCAGCAGCCAAGAGAGGGGGACCTTCGGGCGGGATGAGCAGTTCTTC
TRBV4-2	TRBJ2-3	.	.	CASSPVVGDTDTQYF	TGTGCCAGCAGCCCTGTGGTAGGGGACACAGATACGCAGTATTTT
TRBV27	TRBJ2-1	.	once	CASSSGNEQFF	TGTGCCAGCAGTTCGGGGAATGAGCAGTTCTTC
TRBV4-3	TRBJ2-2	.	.	CASSQHGTSNTGELFF	TGCGCCAGCAGCCAACACGGGACTTCGAACACCGGGGAGCTGTTTTTT
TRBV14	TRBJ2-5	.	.	CASSQTAWYQETQYF	TGTGCCAGCAGCCAAACTGCATGGTACCAAGAGACCCAGTACTTC
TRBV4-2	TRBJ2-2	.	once	CASSQESLLGELFF	TGTGCCAGCAGCCAAGAAAGTCTCCTCGGGGAGCTGTTTTTT
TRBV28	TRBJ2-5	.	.	CATNFGLEETQYF	TGTGCCACCAACTTCGGACTCGAAGAGACCCAGTACTTC
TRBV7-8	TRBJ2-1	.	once	CASSLAPQGSKFF	TGTGCCAGCAGCTTAGCCCCCCAGGGAAGCAAGTTCTTC
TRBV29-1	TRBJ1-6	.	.	CSGRFRADSLLHF	TGCAGCGGCAGGTTTCGGGCCGATTCACTCCTCCACTTT
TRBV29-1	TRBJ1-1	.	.	CSVGPHDVDTEAFF	TGCAGCGTTGGACCCCACGACGTGGACACTGAAGCTTTCTTT
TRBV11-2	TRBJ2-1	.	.	CASSLGGRLNNEQFF	TGTGCCAGCAGCTTGGGTGGTAGGCTTAACAATGAGCAGTTCTTC
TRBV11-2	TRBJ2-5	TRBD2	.	CASSKPGGARETQYF	TGTGCCAGCAGCAAACCCGGGGGGGCCCGGGAGACCCAGTACTTC
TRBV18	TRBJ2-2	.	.	CASSGQTNTGELFF	TGTGCCAGCTCAGGGCAGACGAACACCGGGGAGCTGTTTTTT
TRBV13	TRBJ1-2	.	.	CASSLGEDGYTF	TGTGCCAGCAGCTTAGGGGAAGATGGCTACACCTTC
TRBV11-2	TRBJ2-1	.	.	CASSPPRVDEQFF	TGTGCCAGCAGCCCGCCCCGGGTCGATGAGCAGTTCTTC
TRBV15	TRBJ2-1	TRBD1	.	CATRDRGYNEQFF	TGTGCCACCAGGGACAGGGGATACAATGAGCAGTTCTTC
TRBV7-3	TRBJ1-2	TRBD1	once	CASSQTGTANYGYTF	TGTGCCAGCAGCCAGACAGGGACGGCTAACTATGGCTACACCTTC
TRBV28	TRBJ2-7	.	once	CASLGSYEQYF	TGTGCCAGCCTCGGGTCCTACGAGCAGTACTTC
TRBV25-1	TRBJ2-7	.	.	CASTATENSYEQYF	TGTGCCAGTACAGCGACAGAGAACTCCTACGAGCAGTACTTC
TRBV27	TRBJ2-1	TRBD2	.	CASSHGTSGTNEQFF	TGTGCCAGCAGCCACGGGACTAGCGGGACCAATGAGCAGTTCTTC
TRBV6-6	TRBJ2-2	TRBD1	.	CASSSGQGANTGELFF	TGTGCCAGCAGTTCTGGACAGGGGGCGAACACCGGGGAGCTGTTTTTT
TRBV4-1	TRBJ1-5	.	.	CASSQVLNQPQHF	TGCGCCAGCAGCCAAGTTCTTAATCAGCCCCAGCATTTT
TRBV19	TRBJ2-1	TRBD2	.	CASSPTSVNEQFF	TGTGCCAGTAGTCCGACTAGCGTCAATGAGCAGTTCTTC
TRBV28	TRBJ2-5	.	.	CASSAGFQSLQYQETQYF	TGTGCCAGCAGCGCTGGTTTTCAGAGTCTCCAGTACCAAGAGACCCAGTACTTC
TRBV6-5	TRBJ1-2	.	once	CASSYSRQVAYGYTF	TGTGCCAGCAGTTACTCCAGACAGGTCGCCTATGGCTACACCTTC
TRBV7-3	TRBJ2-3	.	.	CASSPSGLSTDTQYF	TGTGCCAGCAGCCCCTCGGGCCTTAGCACAGATACGCAGTATTTT
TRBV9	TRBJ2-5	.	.	CASSVDGSQETQYF	TGTGCCAGCAGCGTAGATGGTAGCCAAGAGACCCAGTACTTC
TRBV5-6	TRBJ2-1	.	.	CASSLVERYNEQFF	TGTGCCAGCAGCTTGGTAGAAAGGTACAATGAGCAGTTCTTC
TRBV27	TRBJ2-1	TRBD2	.	CASRIAREGYNEQFF	TGTGCCAGCAGAATAGCGAGGGAGGGCTACAATGAGCAGTTCTTC
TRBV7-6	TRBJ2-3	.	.	CASSFRTPRPLVDTQYF	TGTGCCAGCAGCTTCCGTACTCCCCGGCCATTAGTAGATACGCAGTATTTT
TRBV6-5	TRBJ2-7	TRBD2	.	CASSYSSGRAFYEQYF	TGTGCCAGCAGTTACTCTAGCGGGAGGGCCTTCTACGAGCAGTACTTC
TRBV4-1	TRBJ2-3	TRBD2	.	CASSERVLAGSDTQYF	TGCGCCAGCAGCGAAAGGGTACTAGCGGGGTCAGATACGCAGTATTTT
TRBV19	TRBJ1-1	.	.	CASRTTGNTEAFF	TGTGCCAGTAGGACGACTGGGAACACTGAAGCTTTCTTT
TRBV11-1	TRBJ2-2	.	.	CASSLGTRELFF	TGTGCCAGCAGCTTAGGAACACGGGAGCTGTTTTTT
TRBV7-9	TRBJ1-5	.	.	CASSFGEEQPQHF	TGTGCCAGCAGCTTCGGGGAGGAACAGCCCCAGCATTTT
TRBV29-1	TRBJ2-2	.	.	CSSTEGGIGELFF	TGCAGCAGTACAGAGGGTGGGATCGGGGAGCTGTTTTTT
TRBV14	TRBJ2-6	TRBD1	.	CASSSTGQATLEANVLTF	TGTGCCAGCAGCAGCACGGGACAGGCGACTCTGGAGGCCAACGTCCTGACTTTC
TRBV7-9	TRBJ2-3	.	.	CASSFQALGGTDTQYF	TGTGCCAGCAGCTTTCAGGCCTTGGGGGGCACAGATACGCAGTATTTT